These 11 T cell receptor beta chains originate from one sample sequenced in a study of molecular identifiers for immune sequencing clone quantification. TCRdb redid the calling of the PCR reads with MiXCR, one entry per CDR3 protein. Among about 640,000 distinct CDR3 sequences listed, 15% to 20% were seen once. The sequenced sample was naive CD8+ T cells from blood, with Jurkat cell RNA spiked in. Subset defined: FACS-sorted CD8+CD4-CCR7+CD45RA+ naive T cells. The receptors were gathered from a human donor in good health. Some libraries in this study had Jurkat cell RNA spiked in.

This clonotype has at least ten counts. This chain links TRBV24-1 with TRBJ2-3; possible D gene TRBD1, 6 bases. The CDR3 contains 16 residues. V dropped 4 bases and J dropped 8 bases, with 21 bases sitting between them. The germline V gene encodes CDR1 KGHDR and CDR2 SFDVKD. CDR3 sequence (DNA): TGTGCCACCAGTGACCGGACAGCCGGGGTGGTCGGTACGCAGTATTTT. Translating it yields CATSDRTAGVVGTQYF.

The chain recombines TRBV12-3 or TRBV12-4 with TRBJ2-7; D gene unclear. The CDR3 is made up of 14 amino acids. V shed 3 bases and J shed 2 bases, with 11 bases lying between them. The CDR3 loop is CASSFPNSPYEQYF. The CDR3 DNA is TGTGCCAGCAGTTTCCCCAACTCCCCCTACGAGCAGTACTTC.

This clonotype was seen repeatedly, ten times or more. CDR3 in DNA: TGTGCCAGCAGCCGACTTCCGGGACAGGGGTCGTCTAATGAAAAACTGTTTTTT. Translating gives CASSRLPGQGSSNEKLFF. The J gene is TRBJ1-4, the V gene TRBV7-9; 10 nucleotides match TRBD1. Germline CDR1 and CDR2: SEHNR and FQNEAQ (reference sequence). The CDR3 contains 18 residues. The V gene end was trimmed by 5 bases and the J gene end by 3 bases; junction bases not matched to a gene: 12.

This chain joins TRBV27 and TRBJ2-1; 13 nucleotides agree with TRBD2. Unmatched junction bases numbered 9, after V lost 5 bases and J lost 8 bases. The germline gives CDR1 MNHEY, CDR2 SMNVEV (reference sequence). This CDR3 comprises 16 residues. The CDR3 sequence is CASSPRTSGSWHEQFF. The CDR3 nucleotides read TGTGCCAGCAGTCCCCGGACTAGCGGGAGTTGGCATGAGCAGTTCTTC.

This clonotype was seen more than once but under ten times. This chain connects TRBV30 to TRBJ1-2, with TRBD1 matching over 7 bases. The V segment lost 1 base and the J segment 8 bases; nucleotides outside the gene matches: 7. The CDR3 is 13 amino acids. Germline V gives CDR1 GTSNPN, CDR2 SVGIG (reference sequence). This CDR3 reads CAWSETGVGGYTF. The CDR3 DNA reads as TGTGCCTGGAGTGAAACAGGGGTAGGCGGCTACACCTTC. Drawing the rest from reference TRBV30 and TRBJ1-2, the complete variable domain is SQTIHQWPATLVQPVGSPLSLECTVEGTSNPNLYWYRQAAGRGLQLLFYSVGIGQISSEVPQNLSASRPQDRQFILSSKKLLLSDSGFYLCAWSETGVGGYTFGSGTRLTVV.

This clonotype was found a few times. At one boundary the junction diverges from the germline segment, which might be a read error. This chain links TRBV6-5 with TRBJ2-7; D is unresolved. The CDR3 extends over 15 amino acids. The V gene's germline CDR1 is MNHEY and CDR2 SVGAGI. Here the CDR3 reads CASSYSIRAAYEQCF. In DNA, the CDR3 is TGTGCCAGCAGTTACTCGATAAGGGCGGCCTACGAGCAGTGCTTC.

The DNA of the CDR3 is TGCGCCAGCAGCCAAGTTCACGCTGCCGGGACATACTACGAGCAGTACTTC. Translating gives CASSQVHAAGTYYEQYF. The chain employs TRBV4-3 and TRBJ2-7; D is perhaps TRBD1 (6 bases). The V end was cut by 1 base, the J end by 3 bases, with 19 bases between. Looked up from germline, CDR1 is LGHNA and CDR2 is YSLEER. This CDR3 comprises 17 residues.

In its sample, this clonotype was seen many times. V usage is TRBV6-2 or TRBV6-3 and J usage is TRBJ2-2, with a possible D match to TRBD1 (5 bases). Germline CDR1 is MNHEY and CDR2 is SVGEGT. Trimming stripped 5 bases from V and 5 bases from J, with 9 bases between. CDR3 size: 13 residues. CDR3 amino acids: CASSNRQTGELFF. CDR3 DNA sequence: TGTGCCAGCAGTAACCGACAGACCGGGGAGCTGTTTTTT.

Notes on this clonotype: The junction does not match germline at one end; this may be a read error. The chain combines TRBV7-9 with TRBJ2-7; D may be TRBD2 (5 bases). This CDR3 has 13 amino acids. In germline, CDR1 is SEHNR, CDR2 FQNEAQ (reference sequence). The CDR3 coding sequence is TGTGCCAGCAGCTCCCGGGGTTCCTACGAGCAGCACTTC. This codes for CASSSRGSYEQHF.

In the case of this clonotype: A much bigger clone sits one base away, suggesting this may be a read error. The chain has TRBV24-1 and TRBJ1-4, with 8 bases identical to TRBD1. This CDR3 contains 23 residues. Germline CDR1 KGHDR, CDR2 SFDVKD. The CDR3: CATSDPVDRARSHFNIKNERLFF. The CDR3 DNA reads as TGTGCCACCAGTGATCCTGTGGACAGGGCAAGGAGTCATTTCAACATTAAGAATGAAAGACTGTTTTTT.

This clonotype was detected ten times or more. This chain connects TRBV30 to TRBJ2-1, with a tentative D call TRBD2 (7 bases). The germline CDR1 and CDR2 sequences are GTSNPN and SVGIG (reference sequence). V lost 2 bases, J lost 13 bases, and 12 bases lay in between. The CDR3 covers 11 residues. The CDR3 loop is CAWSPGGLQFF. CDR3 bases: TGTGCCTGGAGTCCGGGGGGCCTACAGTTCTTC.